This section outlines one TCR beta chain sequence together with its context. Its specificity is not known. CDR1 is MNHEY and CDR2 is SVGAGI in the germline V gene. The CDR3 contains 11 residues. Trimming pared 5 bases from V and 10 bases from J, leaving 9 bases between. Viral peptide pools were used in the ViraFEST assay to expand antigen-specific CD4+ T cells, and sequencing came afterward. Researchers isolated CD4+ T cells once approximately eleven days of culture had elapsed. Nucleocapsid antibodies stayed negative before and after vaccination, showing no earlier SARS-CoV-2 infection. On day 3 and again on day 7, half the medium was replaced with IL-2 medium. The record originates from a study of vaccination effects on CD4 cells after COVID-19. Study background: Of the BNT162b2 and mRNA-1273 vaccines, participants received two doses of one or the other.

Findings of the study overall: Late in the post-vaccination period, infection-induced and vaccine-induced clones underwent marked clonal contraction. Common cold coronavirus cross-reactivity was shown by only 1 of 255 vaccine-induced clones in healthy vaccinees.

TCRdb keeps only in-frame clones here, not all; method: immunoSEQ multiplex PCR. The data contain roughly 65,000 clones, approximately 76% of them singletons. The specimen comprised CD4+ T cells from PBMCs cultured with HCoV-NL63 spike peptides, sampled before COVID-19 vaccination. The genes are TRBV6-5 and TRBJ2-1; D unclear. The clonotype was recovered from a human donor who received a COVID-19 vaccine. DNA for the CDR3: TGTGCCAGCAGTAAACCCAGGGAGCAGTTCTTC. This encodes CASSKPREQFF.